Given below is one T cell receptor (beta chain) in context. The data derive from a study of blood T cell repertoires in COVID-19. Clones were sequenced by immunoSEQ multiplex PCR, and TCRdb holds only the in-frame ones, with some missing. The sample yields fewer than 350,000 clones, roughly 89% seen once. In assigning cohorts, the study relied on participant-reported clinical history. This receptor was taken from a young woman with acute COVID-19. The sequencing input was PBMCs or T cells enriched from blood (not recorded which).

The CDR3 reads CASSSGTGDFEQYF. The CDR3 DNA sequence: TGCGCCAGCAGCTCAGGGACAGGGGACTTCGAGCAGTACTTC. The chain carries TRBV5-1 and TRBJ2-7; 10 nucleotides align to TRBD1. V trimming: 3 bases; J trimming: 6 bases; junction bases outside the gene matches: 6. This CDR3 spans 14 amino acids. The germline CDR1 and CDR2 sequences are SGHRS and YFSETQ.